Listed below are T cell receptor beta chains from one sample, sequenced in a study of blood T cell repertoires in COVID-19. Profiled with immunoSEQ multiplex PCR; TCRdb holds only in-frame clones, not every one. The sample shows approximately 270,000 clones, 80% to 90% of them seen only once. The sequencing input was peripheral blood. These receptors were collected from an elderly man with acute or convalescent COVID-19. The CDR3 runs from the conserved cysteine through the conserved F or W. The D gene is left open where the match is weak. Only part of the rows carry a size: once, few, many, or a class if the clone is expanded.

V,size,D,J,length,CDR3,DNA
TRBV2,-,TRBD2,TRBJ2-1,15,CASSENWTSGSEQFF,TGTGCCAGCAGTGAAAATTGGACTAGCGGGTCTGAGCAGTTCTTC
TRBV28,-,TRBD1,TRBJ1-5,16,CASSFRQGASNQPQHF,TGTGCCAGCAGTTTTAGGCAGGGGGCGAGCAATCAGCCCCAGCATTTT
TRBV7-2,-,TRBD1,TRBJ2-4,13,CASRGTGLDIQYF,TGTGCCAGCAGGGGGACAGGGCTGGACATTCAGTACTTC
TRBV7-2,-,TRBD1,TRBJ1-2,14,CASSLARGDYGYTF,TGTGCCAGCAGCTTGGCCAGGGGGGATTATGGCTACACCTTC
TRBV5-1,-,TRBD2,TRBJ2-5,14,CASSLNGGGETQYF,TGCGCCAGCAGCTTAAACGGCGGGGGAGAGACCCAGTACTTC
TRBV9,once,-,TRBJ2-7,16,CASSPGAGGLSDEQYF,TGTGCCAGCAGCCCCGGGGCCGGGGGGCTAAGCGACGAGCAGTACTTC
TRBV20-1,once,-,TRBJ1-2,11,CSAPREDGYTF,TGCAGTGCTCCGCGGGAGGATGGCTACACCTTC
TRBV5-6,-,-,TRBJ2-3,16,CASSLGSRGSTDTQYF,TGTGCCAGCAGCTTGGGTTCGCGGGGAAGCACAGATACGCAGTATTTT
TRBV10-3,-,TRBD1,TRBJ1-2,17,CAISELVQGGFGYGYTF,TGTGCCATCAGTGAGTTAGTCCAGGGGGGCTTTGGCTATGGCTACACCTTC
TRBV5-1,-,TRBD2,TRBJ2-3,15,CASSLLRGGTDTQYF,TGCGCCAGCAGCCTCCTCCGGGGGGGCACAGATACGCAGTATTTT
TRBV11-2,-,TRBD2,TRBJ2-1,16,CASSSRTSGGAIEQFF,TGTGCCAGCAGCTCCCGGACTAGCGGGGGGGCAATTGAGCAGTTCTTC
TRBV9,-,-,TRBJ1-2,13,CASSPQGYYGYTF,TGTGCCAGCAGCCCTCAGGGGTACTATGGCTACACCTTC
TRBV6-2/TRBV6-3,-,-,TRBJ2-1,14,CASSSGTLYNEQFF,TGTGCCAGCAGTTCCGGGACACTTTACAATGAGCAGTTCTTC
TRBV7-6,once,-,TRBJ2-7,15,CASSLADSISYEQYF,TGTGCCAGCAGCTTAGCCGACAGTATATCTTACGAGCAGTACTTC
TRBV7-9,-,-,TRBJ2-5,16,CASSYSAQRALETQYF,TGTGCCAGCAGCTATAGCGCGCAGCGCGCCTTAGAGACCCAGTACTTC
TRBV6-5,-,-,TRBJ1-1,16,CASSYVAEQGNTEAFF,TGTGCCAGCAGTTACGTGGCAGAACAGGGGAACACTGAAGCTTTCTTT
TRBV6-5,-,-,TRBJ2-7,15,CASSYSRETTYEQYF,TGTGCCAGCAGTTACTCACGGGAGACCACCTACGAGCAGTACTTC
TRBV7-2,-,TRBD1,TRBJ2-1,15,CASSAPGQENNEQFF,TGTGCCAGCAGCGCTCCGGGACAGGAAAACAATGAGCAGTTCTTC
TRBV6-5,-,-,TRBJ2-2,14,CASKDNANTGELFF,TGTGCCAGCAAGGACAACGCGAACACCGGGGAGCTGTTTTTT
TRBV29-1,-,-,TRBJ2-1,15,CSVEAGAAINNEQFF,TGCAGCGTTGAGGCGGGCGCAGCAATCAACAATGAGCAGTTCTTC
TRBV18,-,-,TRBJ2-7,13,CASSPETGREQYF,TGTGCCAGCTCACCAGAGACAGGTCGGGAGCAGTACTTC
TRBV3-1/TRBV3-2,-,-,TRBJ1-1,14,CASSQGVQQGEAFF,TGTGCCAGCAGCCAAGGGGTACAACAGGGTGAAGCTTTCTTT
TRBV7-9,-,-,TRBJ1-5,16,CASSSPGVVGNQPQHF,TGTGCCAGCAGCTCCCCCGGGGTTGTTGGCAATCAGCCCCAGCATTTT
TRBV13,-,-,TRBJ1-3,14,CASSREGTGNTIYF,TGTGCCAGCAGCCGGGAGGGGACGGGAAACACCATATATTTT
TRBV7-9,-,TRBD1,TRBJ2-7,16,CASSLGTGLLSYEQYF,TGTGCCAGCAGCTTAGGGACAGGGCTTCTATCCTACGAGCAGTACTTC
TRBV19,-,-,TRBJ1-2,13,CASSPGPPYGYTF,TGTGCCAGTAGTCCAGGTCCCCCCTATGGCTACACCTTC
TRBV19,-,-,TRBJ1-5,14,CASSITGGNQPQHF,TGTGCCAGTAGTATTACGGGGGGAAATCAGCCCCAGCATTTT
TRBV19,once,-,TRBJ2-2,13,CASSRQGTGELFF,TGTGCCAGTAGTAGGCAGGGCACCGGGGAGCTGTTTTTT
TRBV28,-,TRBD1,TRBJ1-4,14,CRGTGGVTNEKLFF,TGTCGCGGGACAGGGGGGGTAACTAATGAAAAACTGTTTTTT
TRBV6-5,-,-,TRBJ2-7,12,CASSSGTYEQYF,TGTGCCAGCAGTTCCGGGACCTACGAGCAGTACTTC
TRBV7-9,-,TRBD1,TRBJ2-1,14,CASSSDRGISEQFF,TGTGCCAGCAGCTCAGACAGGGGCATTAGTGAGCAGTTCTTC
TRBV27,-,-,TRBJ2-7,13,CASSPGGFYEQYF,TGTGCCAGCAGCCCCGGGGGATTCTACGAGCAGTACTTC
TRBV5-1,-,-,TRBJ2-3,15,CASNPLDSSTDTQYF,TGCGCCAGCAATCCTCTCGATAGCTCCACAGATACGCAGTATTTT
TRBV29-1,-,-,TRBJ1-5,14,CSVSQGSNNQPQHF,TGCAGCGTTTCTCAGGGCTCTAACAATCAGCCCCAGCATTTT
TRBV6-5,-,TRBD2,TRBJ2-5,13,CASAQRGWETQYF,TGTGCCAGCGCCCAGCGGGGTTGGGAGACCCAGTACTTC
TRBV5-1,-,TRBD2,TRBJ2-4,15,CASRLEGTIENIQYF,TGCGCCAGCAGACTGGAGGGGACTATTGAAAACATTCAGTACTTC
TRBV4-3,-,TRBD2,TRBJ2-7,16,CASSLIEASGVHEQYF,TGCGCCAGCAGCCTCATAGAGGCTAGCGGGGTCCACGAGCAGTACTTC
TRBV3-1/TRBV3-2,-,TRBD2,TRBJ2-4,19,CASSQDRTSSGSTKNIQYF,TGTGCCAGCAGCCAAGATCGAACCTCAAGCGGGAGCACCAAAAACATTCAGTACTTC
TRBV27,once,TRBD1,TRBJ2-7,15,CASSSPGQGPYEQYF,TGTGCCAGCAGCTCCCCGGGACAGGGGCCCTACGAGCAGTACTTC
TRBV7-9,-,-,TRBJ1-1,14,CASSLLALNTEAFF,TGTGCCAGCAGCTTATTGGCTCTGAACACTGAAGCTTTCTTT
TRBV5-1,-,-,TRBJ2-2,13,CASGVGRTGELFF,TGCGCCAGCGGGGTAGGGAGAACCGGGGAGCTGTTTTTT
TRBV25-1,-,TRBD2,TRBJ2-3,14,CASRLAGDQDTQYF,TGTGCCAGCAGACTAGCGGGAGACCAAGATACGCAGTATTTT
TRBV29-1,-,-,TRBJ2-1,13,CSFCLGIANEQFF,TGCAGCTTTTGTCTCGGGATCGCCAATGAGCAGTTCTTC
TRBV9,few,-,TRBJ1-2,13,CASSAQGPYGYTF,TGTGCCAGCAGCGCGCAGGGGCCCTATGGCTACACCTTC
TRBV9,-,-,TRBJ2-3,16,CASSANQGTHTDTQYF,TGTGCCAGCAGCGCCAACCAGGGTACCCACACAGATACGCAGTATTTT
TRBV4-1,-,TRBD1,TRBJ2-7,15,CASSQDSGQGYEQYF,TGCGCCAGCAGCCAAGATTCCGGACAGGGGTACGAGCAGTACTTC
TRBV6-6,-,TRBD2,TRBJ2-2,16,CAITGLAGERTGELFF,TGTGCCATCACTGGACTAGCGGGAGAGAGGACCGGGGAGCTGTTTTTT
TRBV4-2,-,-,TRBJ2-2,18,CASSQDLGSLANTGELFF,TGTGCCAGCAGCCAAGATCTAGGTAGCCTGGCGAACACCGGGGAGCTGTTTTTT
TRBV4-1,-,-,TRBJ1-1,13,CASSYEQATEAFF,TGCGCCAGCAGCTATGAACAGGCAACTGAAGCTTTCTTT
TRBV6-5,-,TRBD1,TRBJ1-2,13,CASSPHRGYGYTF,TGTGCCAGCAGTCCACACAGGGGCTATGGCTACACCTTC
TRBV28,-,TRBD2,TRBJ2-3,16,CASSRPSGSGADTQYF,TGTGCCAGCAGTCGGCCGAGCGGGAGCGGCGCAGATACGCAGTATTTT